Following are 31 T cell receptor beta chains from one sample sequenced in a study of CD8 T cells in Susac syndrome. The authors reverse transcribed 0.5 to 1 ug RNA with random hexamers. TCRdb recomputed calls from the immunoSEQ multiplex PCR reads with MiXCR, one row per CDR3 protein. This table has 150,000 to 200,000 distinct CDR3 sequences, 85% to 95% appearing once. The source material was CD8+ T cells from PBMCs. The origin of the receptors is a human donor with multiple sclerosis.

The rearrangement joins TRBV7-6 to TRBJ2-3; possibly TRBD1 or TRBD2 for D (6 bases each). V was shortened by 0 bases and J by 1 base, with 14 bases between the two germline ends. The CDR3 runs to 17 residues. In germline, CDR1 is SGHVS, CDR2 FNYEAQ. The CDR3 DNA reads TGTGCCAGCAGCTTAGCACCCAACAGGGAGGGCACAGATACGCAGTATTTT. Translation gives CASSLAPNREGTDTQYF.

V gene TRBV7-3 combines with J gene TRBJ1-1; the match to TRBD1 covers 9 bases. The trim removed 2 bases at V and 5 bases at J, leaving 6 bases unmatched. The CDR3 spans 15 residues. In germline, CDR1 is SGHTA, CDR2 FQGTGA. The CDR3 DNA is TGTGCCAGCAGCTTAGGGACAGGGTCTGCGACTGAAGCTTTCTTT. It is translated as CASSLGTGSATEAFF.

V is TRBV20-1 and J is TRBJ2-1; possible D gene TRBD2, 7 bases. The CDR3 is made up of 12 amino acids. CDR1 and CDR2 (germline): DFQATT, SNEGSKA (reference sequence). Trimming took off 3 bases at V and 8 bases at J, with 11 bases between the two ends. CDR3 sequence (DNA): TGCAGTGCTAGGGAGGGGGGGCATGAGCAGTTCTTC. It codes for CSAREGGHEQFF.

J is TRBJ2-2 and V is TRBV27; weak D call: TRBD2 (6 bases). Germline V CDR1 and CDR2: MNHEY, SMNVEV (reference sequence). The CDR3 loop spans 13 amino acids. Trimming cost V 5 bases and J 6 bases, with 10 bases left between them. CDR3 sequence reads: CASSGGWPGELFF. The CDR3 DNA follows: TGTGCCAGCAGTGGGGGGTGGCCCGGGGAGCTGTTTTTT.

This clonotype was detected only once. This chain connects TRBV9 to TRBJ2-5, with D possibly being TRBD1 (6 bases). The CDR3 totals 15 residues. Germline-derived CDR1 and CDR2 are SGDLS and YYNGEE. The V and J ends lost 2 bases and 4 bases respectively, with 15 bases between them. Here the CDR3 reads CASSVGTLGVETQYF. As DNA, the CDR3 is TGTGCCAGCAGCGTCGGGACACTGGGAGTAGAGACCCAGTACTTC.

The chain is built from TRBV5-1 and TRBJ2-1, with D unresolved. Germline loops: CDR1 SGHRS, CDR2 YFSETQ. CDR3 size: 15 residues. The germline V and J ends were trimmed by 5 bases and 0 bases, with 12 bases remaining between them. The CDR3 loop reads CASREYTSSYNEQFF. The CDR3 DNA follows: TGCGCCAGCAGGGAATATACAAGCTCCTACAATGAGCAGTTCTTC.

The chain carries TRBV28 and TRBJ2-7; D possibly matches TRBD1 or TRBD2 (6 bases each). The CDR3 runs 13 residues. The germline V gene has CDR1 MDHEN and CDR2 SYDVKM. V gave up 6 bases and J gave up 2 bases, with 11 bases separating them. CDR3 loop: CASRSGATYEQYF. The CDR3 DNA is TGTGCCAGCAGATCGGGGGCCACCTACGAGCAGTACTTC.

The chain has TRBV20-1 and TRBJ1-1; unclear D gene. This CDR3 contains 12 residues. Trimming cost V 2 bases and J 6 bases, with 10 bases left between them. Germline V CDR1 and CDR2: DFQATT, SNEGSKA (reference sequence). The chain's CDR3 is CSARQARAEAFF. The CDR3 DNA is TGCAGTGCTAGACAGGCGAGGGCTGAAGCTTTCTTT.

This rearrangement joins TRBV14 to TRBJ2-1, with 8 bases that match TRBD2. V lost 10 bases to trimming and J lost 7 bases; unmatched junction nucleotides: 6. The length of the CDR3 is 12 residues. CDR1 and CDR2 from the germline V gene are SGHDN and FVKESK. CDR3 bases: TGTGCCACCGCCGGACTAGCAAATGAGCAGTTCTTC. Its translation: CATAGLANEQFF.

The chain has TRBV6-6 and TRBJ2-4; D assignment may be TRBD1 or TRBD2 (5 bases each). The CDR3 has 13 residues. Trimming shortened V by 6 bases and J by 7 bases, and 13 bases separated the two germline ends. Germline V gene data show CDR1 as MNHNY and CDR2 as SVGAGI (reference sequence). The CDR3 sequence: CASSPDGDNIQYF. CDR3 nucleotides: TGTGCCAGCAGCCCGGATGGGGACAACATTCAGTACTTC.

The V and J genes are TRBV29-1 and TRBJ1-2; possible D gene TRBD1, 5 bases. The ends were cut back, 5 bases at V and 8 bases at J, with 15 bases in the middle. CDR1 is SQVTM, CDR2 ANQGSEA, per germline. CDR3 length equals 12 residues. As DNA, the CDR3 is TGCAGCGTTTTTGGCCCTGGGGGGGGCTACACCTTC. Its protein product is CSVFGPGGGYTF. The variable domain in full, completed from reference TRBV29-1 and TRBJ1-2, reads SAVISQKPSRDICQRGTSLTIQCQVDSQVTMMFWYRQQPGQSLTLIATANQGSEATYESGFVIDKFPISRPNLTFSTLTVSNMSPEDSSIYLCSVFGPGGGYTFGSGTRLTVV.

The chain has TRBV12-3 or TRBV12-4 and TRBJ2-6, with D unresolved. The CDR3 loop spans 14 amino acids. V was cut by 6 bases and J by 3 bases, with 9 bases left in between. DNA of the CDR3: TGTGCCAGCAGCTTCACTTTTGGGGCCAACGTCCTGACTTTC. It specifies CASSFTFGANVLTF.

V usage is TRBV7-9 and J usage is TRBJ2-7; 11 nucleotides line up with TRBD2. Germline V gives CDR1 SEHNR, CDR2 FQNEAQ (reference sequence). The ends lost 5 bases at V and 4 bases at J; junction bases unmatched: 7. This CDR3 contains 15 residues. This CDR3 reads CASSLIAGGPYEQYF. As DNA, the CDR3 is TGTGCCAGCAGCCTCATAGCGGGAGGGCCTTACGAGCAGTACTTC.

The chain joins TRBV7-9 to TRBJ2-7; TRBD1 might be the D (6 bases). The V gene's germline CDR1 is SEHNR and CDR2 FQNEAQ (reference sequence). The CDR3 is 15 residues long. Trimming took 2 bases from V and 7 from J, leaving 18 bases between them. The CDR3 DNA reads as TGTGCCAGCAGCTTAACGACAGGACCCCTCTGGGAGCAGTACTTC. Translated, it gives CASSLTTGPLWEQYF.

This rearrangement joins TRBV15 to TRBJ2-7; D might be TRBD1 (6 bases). The CDR3 runs to 14 residues. With 3 bases removed from V and 3 bases from J, the gap between germline ends came to 12 bases. In germline, CDR1 is LNHNV, CDR2 YYDKDF (reference sequence). CDR3 in amino acids: CATSRGHGIYEQYF. As DNA, the CDR3 is TGTGCCACCAGCAGGGGACACGGAATCTACGAGCAGTACTTC.

The chain joins TRBV14 to TRBJ2-1; no definite D call. Germline CDR1 and CDR2: SGHDN and FVKESK. V was cut by 0 bases and J by 7 bases, with 13 bases left in between. CDR3 size: 15 residues. The CDR3 bases are TGTGCCAGCAGCCAAGATGTGTCTACTACAAATGAGCAGTTCTTC. Residues: CASSQDVSTTNEQFF.

The chain has TRBV15 and TRBJ2-7; 10 nucleotides match TRBD2. V shed 6 bases and J 5 bases; nucleotides not matched to a gene: 4. This CDR3 is built from 13 residues. The germline V gene has CDR1 LNHNV and CDR2 YYDKDF (reference sequence). CDR3 region: CATRAGGRDEQYF. The CDR3 bases are TGTGCCACCAGAGCGGGAGGGCGGGACGAGCAGTACTTC.

The chain is built from TRBV20-1 and TRBJ1-2; 8 bases are a match to TRBD1. The J segment lost 7 bases and the V segment lost 0 bases, leaving 16 bases of the junction unmatched. The CDR3 consists of 17 residues. From germline, CDR1 is DFQATT and CDR2 SNEGSKA (reference sequence). The CDR3 loop is CSARDFKDPGQDGGYTF. The CDR3 DNA reads as TGCAGTGCTAGAGATTTTAAGGACCCGGGACAGGACGGTGGCTACACCTTC.

J is TRBJ2-7 and V is TRBV30; tentative D call: TRBD1 (7 bases). The germline V and J ends were trimmed by 8 bases and 2 bases, with 16 bases remaining between them. CDR1 GTSNPN and CDR2 SVGIG come from the germline V gene (reference sequence). The CDR3 totals 13 residues. CDR3 amino acids: CALRGTVAYEQYF. Written as DNA, the CDR3 is TGTGCCCTACGGGGGACAGTAGCCTACGAGCAGTACTTC. Full variable domain (remainder filled in from reference TRBV30 and TRBJ2-7): SQTIHQWPATLVQPVGSPLSLECTVEGTSNPNLYWYRQAAGRGLQLLFYSVGIGQISSEVPQNLSASRPQDRQFILSSKKLLLSDSGFYLCALRGTVAYEQYFGPGTRLTVT.

This clonotype is a singleton in its sample. The V gene is TRBV27, the J gene TRBJ2-7; D may be TRBD1 (6 bases). CDR1 MNHEY and CDR2 SMNVEV come from the germline V gene (reference sequence). The ends were cut back, 5 bases at V and 0 bases at J, with 11 bases in the middle. CDR3 size: 14 residues. Written as DNA, the CDR3 is TGTGCCAGCAGTCGAGGACAGCACTCCTACGAGCAGTACTTC. This translates into CASSRGQHSYEQYF.

This chain joins TRBV10-3 and TRBJ2-1, with 7 bases aligning to TRBD2. The junction had 8 bases not matched to a gene; V was cut back by 4 bases and J by 5 bases. CDR1 and CDR2 (germline): ENHRY, SYGVKD. The CDR3 length is 15 residues. The CDR3 protein is CAISVGRETHNEQFF. CDR3 nucleotides: TGTGCCATCAGTGTGGGGCGGGAGACCCACAATGAGCAGTTCTTC.

The chain combines TRBV27 with TRBJ2-3, with TRBD2 matching over 7 bases. V lost 6 bases to trimming and J lost 5 bases; unmatched junction nucleotides: 11. CDR3 size: 15 residues. Germline V gene sequence: CDR1 MNHEY, CDR2 SMNVEV (reference sequence). The CDR3 DNA is TGTGCCAGCAGGGGGCGGGGGTTGCGGGAAGATACGCAGTATTTT. Translation gives CASRGRGLREDTQYF.

The chain recombines TRBV2 with TRBJ2-7; 8 bases are a match to TRBD2. V gave up 7 bases and J gave up 0 bases; unmatched junction bases: 8. This CDR3 region has 15 residues. Germline V gives CDR1 SNHLY, CDR2 FYNNEI. CDR3 region: CASKVRAGDSYEQYF. CDR3 DNA sequence: TGTGCCAGCAAAGTTCGAGCGGGGGACTCCTACGAGCAGTACTTC. The full variable domain, completed using reference TRBV2 and TRBJ2-7, is EPEVTQTPSHQVTQMGQEVILRCVPISNHLYFYWYRQILGQKVEFLVSFYNNEISEKSEIFDDQFSVERPDGSNFTLKIRSTKLEDSAMYFCASKVRAGDSYEQYFGPGTRLTVT.

The V call is TRBV29-1, the J call TRBJ2-2; the D gene could be TRBD1 or TRBD2 (6 bases each). The CDR3 extends over 13 amino acids. Trimming took 7 bases from V and 7 from J, leaving 16 bases between them. CDR1 and CDR2 (germline): SQVTM, ANQGSEA. DNA of the CDR3: TGCAGCGGGAGGGGGGCGGTTGGCGGGGAGCTGTTTTTT. Translating it yields CSGRGAVGGELFF.

The V and J genes are TRBV7-8 and TRBJ2-7, with TRBD1 matching 7 bases. Germline V gives CDR1 SGHVS, CDR2 FQNEAQ. The CDR3 is 14 amino acids. V lost 5 bases, J lost 3 bases, and 7 bases stayed unmatched. The CDR3 region has the DNA TGTGCCAGCAGCCCGGGGACAGCTAACTACGAGCAGTACTTC. This translates into CASSPGTANYEQYF.

The chain couples TRBV9 to TRBJ2-3; D remains unclear. The CDR3 contains 12 residues. Per the germline V gene, CDR1 is SGDLS and CDR2 is YYNGEE. V lost 0 bases and J lost 11, with 10 bases in between. The CDR3 region is CASSVVAVGQYF. The CDR3 nucleotides are TGTGCCAGCAGCGTAGTGGCGGTCGGGCAGTATTTT.

The chain recombines TRBV13 with TRBJ2-7; TRBD2 agrees at 7 bases. The CDR3 covers 13 residues. Germline trimming cut 4 bases from V and 6 bases from J; bases unmatched to any gene: 6. Per the germline V gene, CDR1 is PRHDT and CDR2 is FYEKMQ (reference sequence). The CDR3 loop is CASSSPGGSEQYF. The CDR3 DNA reads as TGTGCCAGCAGCTCCCCCGGGGGGAGCGAGCAGTACTTC.

Only one count was recorded for this clonotype. This chain links TRBV10-2 with TRBJ1-6; unclear D gene. Germline values: CDR1 WSHSY, CDR2 SAAADI. V lost 5 bases and J 14 bases, leaving 25 bases between the germline ends. This CDR3 is built from 16 residues. The CDR3 loop is CASSTVRRVDAPTLHF. Here the CDR3 DNA reads TGCGCCAGCAGTACCGTAAGAAGGGTGGATGCACCGACCCTCCACTTT.

J is TRBJ1-1 and V is TRBV5-4, with 7 bases fitting TRBD1. The ends lost 4 bases at V and 0 bases at J; junction bases unmatched: 12. The germline gives CDR1 SGHNT, CDR2 YYREEE (reference sequence). There are 17 residues in the CDR3. CDR3 coding DNA: TGTGCCAGCAGCCAACCGCGACAGGGCGGCTTGAACACTGAAGCTTTCTTT. It yields the protein CASSQPRQGGLNTEAFF.

The V gene is TRBV3-1, the J gene TRBJ2-7; D is unclear. CDR1 and CDR2 from the germline V gene are LGHDT and YNNKEL (reference sequence). CDR3 length equals 14 residues. The V end was cut by 3 bases, the J end by 1 base, with 10 bases between. CDR3 protein: CASSQVADSYEQYF. CDR3 sequence (DNA): TGTGCCAGCAGCCAGGTAGCTGATTCCTACGAGCAGTACTTC.

The chain combines TRBV25-1 with TRBJ2-3; unclear D gene. The V end was cut by 4 bases, the J end by 3 bases, with 26 bases between. CDR1 and CDR2 (germline): MGHDK, SYGVNS. The CDR3 runs 19 residues. The DNA of the CDR3 is TGTGCCAGCAGTGTCGAAGGCCCATCCACGTCCGGATGGACAGATACGCAGTATTTT. Protein sequence: CASSVEGPSTSGWTDTQYF.